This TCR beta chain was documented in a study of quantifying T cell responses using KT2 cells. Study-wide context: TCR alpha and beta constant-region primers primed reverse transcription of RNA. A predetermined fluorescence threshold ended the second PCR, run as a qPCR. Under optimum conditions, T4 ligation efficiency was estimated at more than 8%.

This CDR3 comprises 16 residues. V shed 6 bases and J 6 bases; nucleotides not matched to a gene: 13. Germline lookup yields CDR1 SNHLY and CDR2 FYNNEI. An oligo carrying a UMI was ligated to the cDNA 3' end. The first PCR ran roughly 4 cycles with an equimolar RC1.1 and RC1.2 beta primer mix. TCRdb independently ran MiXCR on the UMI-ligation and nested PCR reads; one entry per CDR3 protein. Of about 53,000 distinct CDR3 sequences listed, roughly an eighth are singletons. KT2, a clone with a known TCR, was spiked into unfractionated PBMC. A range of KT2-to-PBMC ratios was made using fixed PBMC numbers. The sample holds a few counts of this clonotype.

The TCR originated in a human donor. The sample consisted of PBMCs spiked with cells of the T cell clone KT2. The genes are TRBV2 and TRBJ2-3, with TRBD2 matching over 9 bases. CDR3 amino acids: CASRYQLAGEADTQYF. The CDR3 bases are TGTGCCAGCAGGTACCAACTAGCGGGCGAGGCGGATACGCAGTATTTT.